These 24 T cell receptor beta chains share one sample of origin, sequenced in a study of cytotoxic CD8 clonotypes in ibrutinib-treated CLL. The protocol was immunoSEQ multiplex PCR, while the TCRdb copy is restricted to in-frame clones and leaves out a portion. There are tens of thousands of clones in the sample; approximately 82% occur only once, and more than 30% lies in the top ten. Sequences were derived from PBMCs, sampled after 24 months of ibrutinib treatment. The receptors derive from a human donor with chronic lymphocytic leukemia.

This clone was counted once. The J gene is TRBJ1-1, the V gene TRBV7-6, with D maybe TRBD1 (6 bases). Germline CDR1 and CDR2: SGHVS and FNYEAQ. The ends were cut back, 1 base at V and 4 bases at J, with 16 bases in the middle. The CDR3 has 16 residues. The CDR3 bases are TGTGCCAGCAGCTTAGGGCGCCCAGGGGTCGGCACTGAAGCTTTCTTT. Translation gives CASSLGRPGVGTEAFF.

V is TRBV9 and J is TRBJ2-3; 9 bases are a match to TRBD1. From germline, CDR1 is SGDLS and CDR2 YYNGEE. The CDR3 totals 15 residues. With V trimmed by 2 bases and J by 2 bases, 3 bases remained unmatched. The CDR3: CASSVDRGVTDTQYF. In nucleotides, the CDR3 is TGTGCCAGCAGCGTTGACAGGGGGGTCACAGATACGCAGTATTTT.

The chain links TRBV5-6 to TRBJ2-7, with D unresolved. The CDR3 extends over 13 amino acids. Between the trimmed V and J ends, which lost 1 base and 4 bases, there was a span of 9 bases. The germline V gene encodes CDR1 SGHDT and CDR2 YYEEEE. CDR3 region: CASSLIRSYEQYF. In DNA, the CDR3 is TGTGCCAGCAGCTTGATACGTTCTTACGAGCAGTACTTC.

The chain carries TRBV11-3 and TRBJ2-1; D possibly corresponds to TRBD2 (6 bases). Germline V gene data show CDR1 as SGHNT and CDR2 as YENEEA. The CDR3 runs to 15 residues. V was shortened by 1 base and J by 3 bases, with 10 bases between the two germline ends. The CDR3 DNA follows: TGTGCCAGCAGCTTAGGGAGGGGAGGCTACAATGAGCAGTTCTTC. This gives the protein CASSLGRGGYNEQFF. The variable domain in full, completed from reference TRBV11-3 and TRBJ2-1, reads EAGVVQSPRYKIIEKKQPVAFWCNPISGHNTLYWYLQNLGQGPELLIRYENEEAVDDSQLPKDRFSAERLKGVDSTLKIQPAELGDSAVYLCASSLGRGGYNEQFFGPGTRLTVL.

The chain links TRBV6-6 to TRBJ2-7, with no clear D. The CDR3 extends over 14 amino acids. Germline V gene lookup returns CDR1 MNHNY and CDR2 SVGAGI (reference sequence). The V gene lost 2 bases and the J gene lost 5 bases, with 13 bases spanning the gap. CDR3 sequence: CASSYDTGNDEQYF. The DNA for the CDR3 is TGTGCCAGCAGTTACGACACGGGTAACGACGAGCAGTACTTC.

The gene calls are TRBV28 and TRBJ2-4, with D hard to call. CDR3 length: 15 amino acids. V shed 5 bases and J shed 0 bases, with 11 bases lying between them. Germline CDR1 reads MDHEN; CDR2 reads SYDVKM. As DNA, the CDR3 is TGTGCCAGCAGTATAACTGCACAAGCCAAAAACATTCAGTACTTC. This sequence encodes CASSITAQAKNIQYF.

With regard to this clone: Given a much more abundant clone one base away, this may be a read error. The CDR3, as DNA: TGTGCCAGCACCACGGGGCCTAACACTGAAGCTTTCTTT. It specifies CASTTGPNTEAFF. This chain links TRBV6-5 with TRBJ1-1, with D possibly TRBD1 on 5 matching bases. Germline-derived CDR1 and CDR2 are MNHEY and SVGAGI. The CDR3 has 13 amino acids. Trimming removed 7 bases at V and 2 bases at J, with 11 bases between.

This clone came up once. The chain is built from TRBV19 and TRBJ1-2, with a tentative D call TRBD1 (6 bases). This CDR3 has 15 amino acids. V was pared by 5 bases and J by 0 bases, with 13 bases between. The germline V gene has CDR1 LNHDA and CDR2 SQIVND (reference sequence). The CDR3 sequence is CASSPGTQANYGYTF. In nucleotides, the CDR3 is TGTGCCAGTAGTCCCGGGACACAAGCTAACTATGGCTACACCTTC.

V usage is TRBV28 and J usage is TRBJ2-3; the D gene is possibly TRBD2 (6 bases). Looked up from germline, CDR1 is MDHEN and CDR2 is SYDVKM. CDR3 size: 15 residues. Trimming removed 5 bases at V and 0 bases at J, with 12 bases between. In DNA, the CDR3 is TGTGCCAGCAGTCGACCCGCGGGAAGCACAGATACGCAGTATTTT. This translates into CASSRPAGSTDTQYF.

The genes are TRBV10-3 and TRBJ1-1; TRBD1 aligns across 9 bases. Germline V gives CDR1 ENHRY, CDR2 SYGVKD. V lost 10 bases to trimming and J lost 4 bases; unmatched junction nucleotides: 10. The CDR3 contains 14 residues. The CDR3, as DNA: TGTGCCACCAACCACAGGGGGCTAACCACTGAAGCTTTCTTT. It yields the protein CATNHRGLTTEAFF.

In DNA, the CDR3 is TGTGCCAGCAGCTTCTCAGTCCCCACCTACGAGCAGTACTTC. Its translation: CASSFSVPTYEQYF. The rearrangement joins TRBV5-5 to TRBJ2-7; D is uncertain. With 2 bases removed from V and 2 bases from J, the gap between germline ends came to 11 bases. CDR1 SGHKS and CDR2 YYEKEE come from the germline V gene (reference sequence). The CDR3 runs to 14 residues.

The rearrangement joins TRBV6-6 to TRBJ1-3; D is unresolved. Germline values: CDR1 MNHNY, CDR2 SVGAGI (reference sequence). V lost 2 bases and J 3 bases, leaving 2 bases between the germline ends. The CDR3 has 12 amino acids. The CDR3 DNA follows: TGTGCCAGCAGTTACGGTGGAAACACCATATATTTT. Its protein product is CASSYGGNTIYF.

The gene calls are TRBV19 and TRBJ2-7, with 9 bases aligning to TRBD1. This CDR3 has 14 residues. The junction had 6 bases not matched to a gene; V was cut back by 3 bases and J by 6 bases. In germline, CDR1 is LNHDA, CDR2 SQIVND (reference sequence). The CDR3 reads CASSIRDRAGEQYF. The CDR3 coding sequence is TGTGCCAGTAGTATCCGGGACAGGGCCGGCGAGCAGTACTTC.

The genes are TRBV11-2 and TRBJ2-7; D not resolved. Trimming removed 4 bases at V and 2 bases at J, with 12 bases between. Germline lookup yields CDR1 SGHAT and CDR2 FQNNGV. The CDR3 runs to 14 residues. The CDR3 region has the DNA TGTGCCAGCAGCTCTCGGCCGGGTCCCTACGAGCAGTACTTC. As protein: CASSSRPGPYEQYF.

The chain recombines TRBV30 with TRBJ2-1, with 12 nucleotides matching TRBD2. Germline assignment: CDR1 GTSNPN and CDR2 SVGIG (reference sequence). This CDR3 has 13 amino acids. With V trimmed by 7 bases and J by 5 bases, 3 bases remained unmatched. Here the CDR3 DNA reads TGTGCCTCTAGCGGGAGGGCCGACAATGAGCAGTTCTTC. This codes for CASSGRADNEQFF.

The rearrangement links TRBV7-9 to TRBJ1-1, with 7 bases that match TRBD1. V dropped 2 bases and J dropped 3; count of bases not matched to a gene: 0. Per germline, CDR1 SEHNR and CDR2 FQNEAQ (reference sequence). This CDR3 spans 13 amino acids. CDR3 protein: CASSLQGDTEAFF. The CDR3 DNA follows: TGTGCCAGCAGCTTACAGGGGGACACTGAAGCTTTCTTT.

The chain carries TRBV2 and TRBJ2-1; D perhaps matches TRBD1 (5 bases). Germline V gives CDR1 SNHLY, CDR2 FYNNEI. The CDR3 is made up of 14 amino acids. The V and J ends lost 1 base and 9 bases respectively, with 13 bases between them. The CDR3 DNA reads TGTGCCAGCAGTGAAGTACCGCAGGGTACTGAGCAGTTCTTC. Translating it yields CASSEVPQGTEQFF.

J is TRBJ2-1 and V is TRBV28; TRBD1 agrees at 7 bases. After removal of 6 bases from V and 2 bases from J, the junction contained 7 bases not matched to a gene. From germline, CDR1 is MDHEN and CDR2 SYDVKM. The CDR3 contains 15 residues. This CDR3 reads CASSSGQVPYNEQFF. DNA for the CDR3: TGTGCCAGCAGCTCAGGACAGGTCCCCTACAATGAGCAGTTCTTC.

The chain couples TRBV5-1 to TRBJ2-3, with 7 bases matching TRBD1. This CDR3 spans 15 amino acids. CDR1 and CDR2 from the germline V gene are SGHRS and YFSETQ. Unmatched junction bases numbered 4, after V lost 3 bases and J lost 0 bases. CDR3 sequence (DNA): TGCGCCAGCAGCTGGGGGACAGTTAGCACAGATACGCAGTATTTT. Its protein is CASSWGTVSTDTQYF.

The chain combines TRBV5-5 with TRBJ2-1, with 15 nucleotides matching TRBD2. The CDR3 runs to 18 residues. CDR1 is SGHKS and CDR2 is YYEKEE in the germline V gene (reference sequence). Trimming removed 0 bases from V and 4 bases from J; junction bases left unmatched: 5. The DNA of the CDR3 is TGTGCCAGCAGCTTGGGAAGGACTAGCGGGAGGGCATACAATGAGCAGTTCTTC. The encoded protein is CASSLGRTSGRAYNEQFF.

This clone was observed a few times. The chain is built from TRBV6-5 and TRBJ1-2, with D possibly matching TRBD1 (5 bases). From germline, CDR1 is MNHEY and CDR2 SVGAGI. V was cut by 6 bases and J by 6 bases, with 8 bases left in between. The CDR3 is 11 residues long. CDR3 sequence (DNA): TGTGCCAGCAGAGGACAAGATGGCTACACCTTC. This gives the protein CASRGQDGYTF.

The chain links TRBV5-4 to TRBJ2-1; the match to TRBD2 covers 10 bases. Germline V CDR1 and CDR2: SGHNT, YYREEE (reference sequence). The CDR3 has 15 amino acids. Trimming at V came to 5 bases and at J to 2 bases, leaving 4 bases not matched to a gene. The CDR3 is CASRPTSGAYNEQFF. DNA of the CDR3: TGTGCCAGCAGGCCCACTAGCGGGGCCTACAATGAGCAGTTCTTC.

V gene TRBV19 combines with J gene TRBJ2-1; TRBD2 matches at 11 bases. Trimming at V came to 4 bases and at J to 4 bases, leaving 9 bases not matched to a gene. CDR3 length: 17 residues. CDR1 and CDR2 (germline): LNHDA, SQIVND (reference sequence). The chain's CDR3 is CASSSNPLAGGYNEQFF. The CDR3 coding sequence is TGTGCCAGTAGTAGCAATCCTCTAGCGGGAGGATACAATGAGCAGTTCTTC.

This clone was observed a single time. The V gene is TRBV5-1, the J gene TRBJ2-7; perhaps TRBD1 as D (5 bases). V was trimmed by 0 bases and J by 7 bases, leaving 14 bases between them. The CDR3 extends over 14 amino acids. Germline V CDR1 and CDR2: SGHRS, YFSETQ. The CDR3 is CASSLVGGAGEQYF. CDR3 DNA sequence: TGCGCCAGCAGCTTGGTTGGTGGGGCTGGTGAGCAGTACTTC. Full variable domain (rest looked up from reference TRBV5-1 and TRBJ2-7): KAGVTQTPRYLIKTRGQQVTLSCSPISGHRSVSWYQQTPGQGLQFLFEYFSETQRNKGNFPGRFSGRQFSNSRSEMNVSTLELGDSALYLCASSLVGGAGEQYFGPGTRLTVT.